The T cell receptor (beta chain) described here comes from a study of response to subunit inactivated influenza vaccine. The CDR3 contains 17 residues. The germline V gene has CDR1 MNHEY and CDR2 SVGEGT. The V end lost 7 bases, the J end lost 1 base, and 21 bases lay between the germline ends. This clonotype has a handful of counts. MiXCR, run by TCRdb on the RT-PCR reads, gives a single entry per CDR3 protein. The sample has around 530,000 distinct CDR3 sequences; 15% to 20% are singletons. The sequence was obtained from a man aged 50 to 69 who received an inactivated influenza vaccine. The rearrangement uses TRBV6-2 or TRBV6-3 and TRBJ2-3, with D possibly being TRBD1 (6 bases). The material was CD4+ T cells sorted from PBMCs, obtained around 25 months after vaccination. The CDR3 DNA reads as TGTGCCAGCATTTCGATTGGGGGCCAGACTGGCACAGATACGCAGTATTTT. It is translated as CASISIGGQTGTDTQYF.